The clone carrying this T cell receptor beta chain was seen once. The antigen remains unidentified. Free of recent acute infections or vaccinations, the donors were healthy HIV-negative adults. Partitioning of CD4+ cells yielded a CD45RA+ naive subset and a CD45RA-negative memory subset. Assay used: immunoSEQ multiplex PCR; TCRdb lists only in-frame clones, some missing. Altogether around 550,000 clones are present, around 96% being singletons, with the ten largest covering 0.055% to 0.075%. The data derive from a study of shared clonotypes between healthy human individuals. Looking at the study overall: Per donor, CD8 memory used one plate, CD8 naive used two, CD4 memory used three and CD4 naive used three.

Regarding the study as a whole: In general, naive subsets displayed greater estimated richness than memory subsets did.

V gave up 6 bases and J gave up 4 bases, with 22 bases separating them. The CDR3 covers 17 residues. In germline, CDR1 is WSHSY, CDR2 SAAADI. Sequenced sample: naive CD4+ T cells sorted from blood. Noted subset: CD45RA+ positively selected. The V and J genes are TRBV10-2 and TRBJ1-3; TRBD1 might be the D (5 bases). This TCR derives from a woman aged 25 to 39 in good health. Here the CDR3 reads CASSPGRGTKEGNTIYF. Here the CDR3 DNA reads TGCGCCAGCAGCCCAGGACGGGGGACCAAGGAAGGAAACACCATATATTTT.